This is a list of T cell receptor beta chains from one sample in a study of cytomegalovirus exposure and HLA in healthy donors. The protocol was immunoSEQ multiplex PCR, while the TCRdb copy is restricted to in-frame clones and leaves out a portion. The repertoire includes some 120,000 clones, roughly 70% of them detected once, and 2.1% sits in the top ten. The sample was PBMCs. Receptors originate from a woman between 40 and 55 years old in good health and CMV-seropositive. Each CDR3 is given with its conserved first and last residue. D genes are given only for firm matches. Only some rows state a clone size, as once, few, many or a class for expanded clones.

DNA: TGTGCCGGCGGCGGGGATGAAACAGATACGCAGTATTTT; CDR3: CAGGGDETDTQYF; size: medium-sized; J: TRBJ2-3; V: TRBV6-1; D: NA; length: 13
DNA: TGCGCCAGCAGCCAAATAACCCGACAGATTAATGAAAAACTGTTTTTT; CDR3: CASSQITRQINEKLFF; size: NA; J: TRBJ1-4; V: TRBV4-1; D: NA; length: 16
DNA: TGTGCCAGCAGTGCCCGGGAGACCCGGGTGGTCGGAAACACCATATATTTT; CDR3: CASSARETRVVGNTIYF; size: NA; J: TRBJ1-3; V: TRBV2; D: NA; length: 17
DNA: TGTGCCAGCAGTGAAGTTCCAGCGCTCTCCTACAATGAGCAGTTCTTC; CDR3: CASSEVPALSYNEQFF; size: NA; J: TRBJ2-1; V: TRBV6-1; D: NA; length: 16
DNA: TGTGCCAGCAGTACTTCCCCTCGTCGAACCTACAATGAGCAGTTCTTC; CDR3: CASSTSPRRTYNEQFF; size: few; J: TRBJ2-1; V: TRBV27; D: NA; length: 16
DNA: TGTGCCACTTATGATATAGACAGGCCGAACACTGAAGCTTTCTTT; CDR3: CATYDIDRPNTEAFF; size: NA; J: TRBJ1-1; V: TRBV27; D: NA; length: 15
DNA: TGTGCCAGCTCGGACAGGGACTATGGCTACACCTTC; CDR3: CASSDRDYGYTF; size: NA; J: TRBJ1-2; V: TRBV28; D: TRBD1; length: 12
DNA: TGTGCCAGCAGCGCCGCCTTAGACAGGTTACTAGCCAAAAACATTCAGTACTTC; CDR3: CASSAALDRLLAKNIQYF; size: once; J: TRBJ2-4; V: TRBV5-5; D: NA; length: 18
DNA: TGTGCCTCCGGGACTAGCGGGAACTATGAGCAGTTCTTC; CDR3: CASGTSGNYEQFF; size: NA; J: TRBJ2-1; V: TRBV28; D: TRBD2; length: 13
DNA: TGTGCCATCTCGCGGCTAGCGGGCACGAACACCGGGGAGCTGTTTTTT; CDR3: CAISRLAGTNTGELFF; size: NA; J: TRBJ2-2; V: TRBV10-3; D: TRBD2; length: 16
DNA: TGCAGCGTCGGTGGGGGGATGAACACTGAAGCTTTCTTT; CDR3: CSVGGGMNTEAFF; size: NA; J: TRBJ1-1; V: TRBV29-1; D: NA; length: 13
DNA: TGTGCCAGCAGCCTCCCGACAGGGGGAATTAGAAGTGCCGGGGAGCTGTTTTTT; CDR3: CASSLPTGGIRSAGELFF; size: NA; J: TRBJ2-2; V: TRBV7-3; D: TRBD1; length: 18
DNA: TGTGCCAGCAGCCAAGATAACGGGGTCTATGGCTACACCTTC; CDR3: CASSQDNGVYGYTF; size: NA; J: TRBJ1-2; V: TRBV14; D: NA; length: 14
DNA: TGTGCCAGCAGCTTAGAATCGGGACTAGCGGGAGATACGCAGTATTTT; CDR3: CASSLESGLAGDTQYF; size: once; J: TRBJ2-3; V: TRBV11-2; D: TRBD2; length: 16
DNA: TGTGCCAGCATGGACAGGACACGCGGCTACACCTTC; CDR3: CASMDRTRGYTF; size: NA; J: TRBJ1-2; V: TRBV2; D: TRBD1; length: 12
DNA: TGTGCCAGCAGAGCCGGCTACCAGGGGTCTAATGAAAAACTGTTTTTT; CDR3: CASRAGYQGSNEKLFF; size: NA; J: TRBJ1-4; V: TRBV7-2; D: NA; length: 16
DNA: TGTACCATCAGTGAGTCGAGCGGGGGGGCTGTAGATACGCAGTATTTT; CDR3: CTISESSGGAVDTQYF; size: NA; J: TRBJ2-3; V: TRBV10-3; D: TRBD2; length: 16
DNA: TGTGCCAGAAGCTCACCGACTCGGGATACGCAGTATTTT; CDR3: CARSSPTRDTQYF; size: NA; J: TRBJ2-3; V: TRBV5-3; D: NA; length: 13
DNA: TGCGCCAGCAGCGGAAGGACAGGGGGCCCCACCGGGGAGCTGTTTTTT; CDR3: CASSGRTGGPTGELFF; size: NA; J: TRBJ2-2; V: TRBV5-1; D: TRBD1; length: 16
DNA: TGCAGCGTTCAGGGGGCAAGTGAAAAACTGTTTTTT; CDR3: CSVQGASEKLFF; size: NA; J: TRBJ1-4; V: TRBV29-1; D: TRBD1; length: 12
DNA: TGTGCCAGCAGTCGTTCAGGGGTCCAGGTCTACGAGCAGTACTTC; CDR3: CASSRSGVQVYEQYF; size: NA; J: TRBJ2-7; V: TRBV9; D: NA; length: 15
DNA: TGTGCCAGCAGCTTGGGGCGGAATAGCAATCAGCCCCAGCATTTT; CDR3: CASSLGRNSNQPQHF; size: once; J: TRBJ1-5; V: TRBV7-2; D: NA; length: 15
DNA: TGTGCCAGCGAGGGACTAGCGGGGGGAAATGAGCAGTTCTTC; CDR3: CASEGLAGGNEQFF; size: NA; J: TRBJ2-1; V: TRBV2; D: TRBD2; length: 14
DNA: TGTGCCAGCAGCTTAGTAGGGGCCAATCAGCCCCAGCATTTT; CDR3: CASSLVGANQPQHF; size: NA; J: TRBJ1-5; V: TRBV7-9; D: NA; length: 14
DNA: TGTGCCAGCAGCCTAGCGGGACTTGAGCAGTTCTTC; CDR3: CASSLAGLEQFF; size: NA; J: TRBJ2-1; V: TRBV7-3; D: TRBD2; length: 12
DNA: TGTTCCAGCAGCTTAGATCGTCTAGCGGGACCCTACGAGCAGTACTTC; CDR3: CSSSLDRLAGPYEQYF; size: NA; J: TRBJ2-7; V: TRBV7-3; D: TRBD2; length: 16
DNA: TGTGCCAGCACCCAGCGGGCTGGCGGTTACACTGAAGCTTTCTTT; CDR3: CASTQRAGGYTEAFF; size: once; J: TRBJ1-1; V: TRBV2; D: NA; length: 15
DNA: TGTGCCAGCAGTGACGGCGGGGGCTACAATGAGCAGTTCTTC; CDR3: CASSDGGGYNEQFF; size: NA; J: TRBJ2-1; V: TRBV6-4; D: TRBD2; length: 14
DNA: TGTGCCAGCACCATCTGGGGGGTAAAGGAATACGAGCAGTACTTC; CDR3: CASTIWGVKEYEQYF; size: NA; J: TRBJ2-7; V: TRBV27; D: NA; length: 15
DNA: TGTGCCAGCAGTACACCGGGACAGACTACCTACGAGCAGTACTTC; CDR3: CASSTPGQTTYEQYF; size: NA; J: TRBJ2-7; V: TRBV28; D: TRBD1; length: 15
DNA: TGTGCCAGCGCAGGGGGCGAGACAGGAGCTGGCTACACCTTC; CDR3: CASAGGETGAGYTF; size: NA; J: TRBJ1-2; V: TRBV19; D: TRBD1; length: 14
DNA: TGTGCCAGCAGCCCCCACGGGTCTGGCGGGAGGACGGGGGTCTTC; CDR3: CASSPHGSGGRTGVF; size: NA; J: TRBJ2-1; V: TRBV5-4; D: TRBD2; length: 15
DNA: TGCGCCAGCAGCCAACAGGGGTCTTCTGAAAAACTGTTTTTT; CDR3: CASSQQGSSEKLFF; size: NA; J: TRBJ1-4; V: TRBV4-1; D: NA; length: 14
DNA: TGTGCCAGCAGCCTCGGCAGGGGGGAAAGGAGGACTGAAGCTTTCTTT; CDR3: CASSLGRGERRTEAFF; size: NA; J: TRBJ1-1; V: TRBV11-2; D: TRBD1; length: 16
DNA: TGTGCCAGCAGCCCCGGGACAGGGCGTTTGGATGGCTACACCTTC; CDR3: CASSPGTGRLDGYTF; size: NA; J: TRBJ1-2; V: TRBV7-2; D: TRBD1; length: 15
DNA: TGTGCCTGGAGTACGAGGACAGGGCGCGGGGAGCTGTTTTTT; CDR3: CAWSTRTGRGELFF; size: NA; J: TRBJ2-2; V: TRBV30; D: TRBD1; length: 14
DNA: TGCGCCAGCAGCCCGGGACTTGCCTACAATGAGCAGTTCTTC; CDR3: CASSPGLAYNEQFF; size: few; J: TRBJ2-1; V: TRBV4-3; D: NA; length: 14
DNA: TGTGCCAGCAGCCAAGATCGGACAGGGGAAAATCAGCCCCAGCATTTT; CDR3: CASSQDRTGENQPQHF; size: NA; J: TRBJ1-5; V: TRBV4-2; D: TRBD1; length: 16
DNA: TGTGCCAGCAGTGCGGGGGGCTCCCTACAAAATGAAAAACTGTTTTTT; CDR3: CASSAGGSLQNEKLFF; size: NA; J: TRBJ1-4; V: TRBV6-1; D: NA; length: 16
DNA: TGTGCCAGCAGTTTAAAAGGGACAGGGGCCCTCTATGGCTACACCTTC; CDR3: CASSLKGTGALYGYTF; size: NA; J: TRBJ1-2; V: TRBV28; D: TRBD1; length: 16